Following are 13 T cell receptor beta chains from one sample sequenced in a study of cytomegalovirus exposure and HLA in healthy donors (dated by TCRdb to about 2017). To prepare the library, the immunoSEQ multiplex PCR assay was applied. For the multiplex PCR, a mixture combining 60 forward primers for TCR Vbeta segments and 13 reverse primers for TCR Jbeta segments was used. The source is immuneACCESS, and TCRdb retained only in-frame sequences with V and J called. Part of the clones is not carried over; for the studies checked, unresolved V genes explain less than half of this, and the remainder is unexplained. This sample has 110,000 to 150,000 clones in its table, and 65% to 80% of those were observed once. The biggest ten clones account for approximately 2% of the sample. The sequenced sample consisted of PBMCs. The source is a woman aged 40-49 years in good health and CMV-seronegative.

The chain couples TRBV4-2 to TRBJ2-5, with D perhaps TRBD2 (5 bases). Per germline, CDR1 LGHNA and CDR2 YNFKEQ. V was cut by 11 bases and J by 1 base, with 23 bases left in between. The CDR3 length is 16 residues. The CDR3 loop reads CASRPHPGNLQETQYF. DNA for the CDR3: TGTGCCTCCCGGCCACACCCGGGGAACCTCCAAGAGACCCAGTACTTC.

This clone was observed a single time. V is TRBV6-1 and J is TRBJ2-3, with D possibly TRBD2 on 6 matching bases. Looked up from germline, CDR1 is MNHNS and CDR2 is SASEGT. The CDR3 spans 10 residues. CDR3 region: CGGGQDTQYF. As DNA, the CDR3 is TGTGGGGGAGGCCAGGATACGCAGTATTTT.

The genes are TRBV7-9 and TRBJ2-7; 7 nucleotides agree with TRBD1. This CDR3 comprises 15 residues. V shed 1 base and J 2 bases; nucleotides not matched to a gene: 5. Germline CDR1 reads SEHNR; CDR2 reads FQNEAQ (reference sequence). CDR3 sequence (DNA): TGTGCCAGCAGCTTAGAGGGCAGGGGGACCTACGAGCAGTACTTC. It translates to CASSLEGRGTYEQYF.

In regard to this clone: Sequence at one end of the junction differs from germline and may be a read error. Other DNA sequences in this specimen translate into the identical CDR3. This chain joins TRBV5-1 and TRBJ1-6; D remains unclear. The CDR3 totals 13 residues. Germline values: CDR1 SGHRS, CDR2 YFSETQ. This chain's CDR3 is CASSLRYNSPLHF. In DNA, the CDR3 is TGCGCCAGCAGCTTGCGCTATAATTCCCCCCTCCACTTT.

This clone was observed once. J is TRBJ2-3 and V is TRBV11-2; 7 bases align to TRBD2. The CDR3 has 14 residues. Germline CDR1 SGHAT, CDR2 FQNNGV. Trimming cost V 5 bases and J 3 bases; bases outside gene matches: 5. CDR3 nucleotide sequence: TGTGCCAGCAGCCCCGTGCGGGGGACAGATACGCAGTATTTT. This gives the protein CASSPVRGTDTQYF.

The chain joins TRBV7-9 to TRBJ2-7, with 10 bases lining up with TRBD1. The CDR3 sequence is 16 residues long. Per germline, CDR1 SEHNR and CDR2 FQNEAQ (reference sequence). The V and J ends lost 2 bases and 3 bases, in that order; junction bases with no gene match: 7. The CDR3 loop is CASSLTGTGVGYEQYF. The CDR3 DNA reads TGTGCCAGCAGCTTAACCGGGACAGGGGTAGGCTACGAGCAGTACTTC.

V and J are TRBV11-2 and TRBJ1-1, with 7 bases identical to TRBD1. J lost 10 bases, V lost 3 bases, and 23 bases had no gene match. Germline lookup yields CDR1 SGHAT and CDR2 FQNNGV. The CDR3 has 18 residues. CDR3 sequence reads: CASSFRIGQDFYHSGAFF. The DNA of the CDR3 is TGTGCCAGCAGCTTCCGGATTGGACAGGATTTTTATCATTCGGGAGCTTTCTTT.

CDR3 DNA: TGTGCCAGCAGCCCCGCCGGCGGATACGAGCAGTACTTC. It encodes CASSPAGGYEQYF. The J gene is TRBJ2-7, the V gene TRBV7-2; D unclear. The ends were cut back, 5 bases at V and 4 bases at J, with 12 bases in the middle. The CDR3 contains 13 residues. Germline CDR1 SGHTA, CDR2 FQGNSA.

V is TRBV5-1 and J is TRBJ2-3; perhaps TRBD2 as D (6 bases). The CDR3 has 14 amino acids. V was pared by 7 bases and J by 5 bases, with 17 bases between. Germline V CDR1 and CDR2: SGHRS, YFSETQ. The DNA of the CDR3 is TGCGCCAGCTTCCTGGGGCGAGCGGGAGATACGCAGTATTTT. Its protein product is CASFLGRAGDTQYF.

The rearrangement joins TRBV27 to TRBJ2-2, with TRBD1 identical over 9 bases. CDR3 length: 19 amino acids. Germline V lookup: CDR1 MNHEY, CDR2 SMNVEV (reference sequence). V was pared by 3 bases and J by 9 bases, with 20 bases of the junction left unmatched. The CDR3, as DNA: TGTGCCAGCAGTTTCTCCACCACCGGGACAGGGAGATTAAACAGGGAGCTGTTTTTT. Encoded protein: CASSFSTTGTGRLNRELFF.

The chain has TRBV28 and TRBJ2-3; 8 bases match TRBD2. CDR1 MDHEN and CDR2 SYDVKM come from the germline V gene. V shed 5 bases and J 2 bases; nucleotides not matched to a gene: 12. This CDR3 comprises 17 residues. The CDR3 nucleotides read TGTGCCAGCAGTGGGGCTGAGCGGGGGCCCTCCACAGATACGCAGTATTTT. This codes for CASSGAERGPSTDTQYF.

The chain links TRBV2 to TRBJ1-6; D is perhaps TRBD1 (5 bases). This CDR3 has 16 amino acids. V dropped 1 base and J dropped 3 bases, with 10 bases sitting between them. The germline V gene has CDR1 SNHLY and CDR2 FYNNEI. CDR3 coding DNA: TGTGCCAGCAGTGAAGAAGGACACAGCTATAATTCACCCCTCCACTTT. Its translation is CASSEEGHSYNSPLHF.

V usage is TRBV19 and J usage is TRBJ1-5; no clear D. Germline values: CDR1 LNHDA, CDR2 SQIVND (reference sequence). The CDR3 length is 17 residues. V was pared by 4 bases and J by 0 bases, with 16 bases between. The CDR3 DNA reads TGTGCCAGTAGTACCCCGCGTGAGCCGTATAGCAATCAGCCCCAGCATTTT. Its protein is CASSTPREPYSNQPQHF.